The 29 T cell receptor beta chains listed next were all sequenced from one sample in a study of blood T cell repertoires in COVID-19. Sequenced by immunoSEQ multiplex PCR; TCRdb stores in-frame clones only, minus some. The data show roughly 200,000 clones, with approximately 90% seen just once and 1.5% to 2% held by the top ten. The specimen sequenced was peripheral blood. These TCRs come from a man in his 70s with acute or convalescent COVID-19.

The chain is built from TRBV14 and TRBJ2-7; D call uncertain. V was clipped by 3 bases and J by 3 bases, with 9 bases between them. Germline loops: CDR1 SGHDN, CDR2 FVKESK. The CDR3 length is 13 residues. CDR3 amino acids: CASSHTPLYEQYF. In DNA, the CDR3 is TGTGCCAGCAGCCACACTCCCCTCTACGAGCAGTACTTC.

V usage is TRBV19 and J usage is TRBJ2-7; tentative D call: TRBD1 (6 bases). The V and J ends lost 8 bases and 1 base respectively, with 18 bases between them. In germline, CDR1 is LNHDA, CDR2 SQIVND (reference sequence). The CDR3 has 15 residues. DNA of the CDR3: TGTGCCAGTCGGCGGACTCGGGACACTTCCTACGAGCAGTACTTC. This encodes CASRRTRDTSYEQYF. Complete variable domain (other parts from reference TRBV19 and TRBJ2-7): DGGITQSPKYLFRKEGQNVTLSCEQNLNHDAMYWYRQDPGQGLRLIYYSQIVNDFQKGDIAEGYSVSREKKESFPLTVTSAQKNPTAFYLCASRRTRDTSYEQYFGPGTRLTVT.

The CDR3 DNA follows: TGTGCCAGCAGTCTAACAGTTAGGGGTGGCTACACCTTC. Translating it yields CASSLTVRGGYTF. The J gene is TRBJ1-2, the V gene TRBV28; TRBD1 might be the D (5 bases). Germline V CDR1 and CDR2: MDHEN, SYDVKM. This CDR3 has 13 residues. V lost 5 bases to trimming and J lost 7 bases, with 14 bases between them.

The chain combines TRBV28 with TRBJ1-5, with D maybe TRBD1 (5 bases). V was cut by 7 bases and J by 5 bases, with 21 bases left in between. Germline lookup yields CDR1 MDHEN and CDR2 SYDVKM. The CDR3 extends over 16 amino acids. CDR3 bases: TGTGCCAGCACCAACCCCTCGGCAGGGTACTATCAGCCCCAGCATTTT. Encoded protein: CASTNPSAGYYQPQHF.

The chain has TRBV19 and TRBJ2-2; 7 bases fit TRBD2. CDR1 is LNHDA, CDR2 SQIVND, per germline (reference sequence). The CDR3 runs 14 residues. V was pared by 10 bases and J by 5 bases, with 10 bases of the junction left unmatched. The CDR3 protein is CATTPLGGTGELFF. CDR3 bases: TGTGCCACCACCCCCCTGGGGGGGACCGGGGAGCTGTTTTTT.

This chain connects TRBV5-5 to TRBJ1-5; the D is unclear. The V end lost 0 bases, the J end lost 3 bases, and 10 bases lay between the germline ends. This CDR3 has 15 amino acids. Germline V gene data show CDR1 as SGHKS and CDR2 as YYEKEE (reference sequence). CDR3 sequence reads: CASSLEEITNQPQHF. DNA for the CDR3: TGTGCCAGCAGCTTGGAGGAGATTACCAATCAGCCCCAGCATTTT. Using reference TRBV5-5 and TRBJ1-5 for the parts outside the CDR3, the full variable domain is DAGVTQSPTHLIKTRGQQVTLRCSPISGHKSVSWYQQVLGQGPQFIFQYYEKEERGRGNFPDRFSARQFPNYSSELNVNALLLGDSALYLCASSLEEITNQPQHFGDGTRLSIL.

This chain links TRBV3-1 (or the pseudogene TRBV3-2) with TRBJ2-1, with 8 bases lining up with TRBD2. J was trimmed by 2 bases and V by 0 bases; bases with no gene match: 9. CDR1 LGHDT and CDR2 YNNKEL come from the germline V gene (reference sequence). The CDR3 contains 18 residues. CDR3 DNA: TGTGCCAGCAGCCAAGATTTCAAACTAGCGGATGCCTACAATGAGCAGTTCTTC. Translation gives CASSQDFKLADAYNEQFF.

The table lists this clone with many counts. The chain employs TRBV7-9 and TRBJ2-5, with TRBD2 identical over 14 bases. The CDR3 covers 19 residues. CDR1 SEHNR and CDR2 FQNEAQ come from the germline V gene (reference sequence). The ends lost 6 bases at V and 5 bases at J; junction bases unmatched: 17. This CDR3 reads CASSPTGTSGSLTQETQYF. CDR3 DNA: TGTGCCAGCAGTCCAACCGGGACTAGCGGGAGCCTGACCCAGGAGACCCAGTACTTC.

The rearrangement links TRBV18 to TRBJ1-6; TRBD1 agrees at 8 bases. The CDR3 is 14 residues long. CDR1 and CDR2 from the germline V gene are KGHSH and LQKENI. The J segment lost 10 bases and the V segment lost 6 bases, leaving 8 bases of the junction unmatched. In DNA, the CDR3 is TGTGCCAGCTCCACGGACAGGGCTGGCTCACCCCTCCACTTT. It is translated as CASSTDRAGSPLHF.

The V call is TRBV11-2, the J call TRBJ2-7; 8 bases fit TRBD1. CDR3 length equals 13 residues. Looked up from germline, CDR1 is SGHAT and CDR2 is FQNNGV. With 5 bases clipped from V and 3 bases from J, the junction kept 3 bases outside the gene matches. The CDR3 loop reads CASSPGQGYEQYF. The CDR3 bases are TGTGCCAGCAGCCCCGGACAGGGCTACGAGCAGTACTTC.

The chain has TRBV7-9 and TRBJ1-1; D possibly corresponds to TRBD1 (5 bases). This CDR3 is 14 amino acids long. From germline, CDR1 is SEHNR and CDR2 FQNEAQ (reference sequence). Trimming removed 0 bases at V and 2 bases at J, with 7 bases between. In nucleotides, the CDR3 is TGTGCCAGCAGCTTAGCTGGGGCTAACACTGAAGCTTTCTTT. It encodes CASSLAGANTEAFF.

The chain uses TRBV7-2 and TRBJ1-1; D is undetermined. Germline V gene sequence: CDR1 SGHTA, CDR2 FQGNSA. Deletions cut 3 bases from V and 0 bases from J, with 5 bases between. This CDR3 contains 13 residues. The DNA for the CDR3 is TGTGCCAGCAGCTTTTTCATGAACACTGAAGCTTTCTTT. This gives the protein CASSFFMNTEAFF.

The chain joins TRBV9 to TRBJ2-7, with TRBD1 matching over 8 bases. The germline V gene has CDR1 SGDLS and CDR2 YYNGEE. This CDR3 is 15 amino acids long. J gave up 5 bases and V 0 bases, and 7 bases lay outside the gene matches. CDR3 region: CASSVEWTGMNEQYF. CDR3 nucleotides: TGTGCCAGCAGCGTAGAGTGGACAGGGATGAACGAGCAGTACTTC.

DNA for the CDR3: TGTGCCAGCTCACAGGACAGGGCGGCCCAGTACTTC. It specifies CASSQDRAAQYF. The chain couples TRBV18 to TRBJ2-5; 8 nucleotides match TRBD1. V shed 4 bases, J shed 9 bases, and the junction held 4 bases outside the gene matches. The CDR3 length is 12 residues. Germline V gene data show CDR1 as KGHSH and CDR2 as LQKENI.

This clone appeared a few times. Distinct nucleotide sequences in the sample also encode this CDR3. V usage is TRBV19 and J usage is TRBJ1-1, with TRBD1 identical over 7 bases. Per germline, CDR1 LNHDA and CDR2 SQIVND (reference sequence). The CDR3 runs 14 residues. J lost 1 base, V lost 1 base, and 0 bases had no gene match. CDR3 in amino acids: CASSIGQGNTEAFF. The CDR3 DNA sequence: TGTGCCAGTAGTATAGGACAGGGGAACACTGAAGCTTTCTTT.

J is TRBJ2-2 and V is TRBV5-1; 9 nucleotides agree with TRBD2. Germline assignment: CDR1 SGHRS and CDR2 YFSETQ. The CDR3 has 14 amino acids. V trimming: 9 bases; J trimming: 7 bases; junction bases outside the gene matches: 10. In DNA form, the CDR3 reads TGCGCCACGAAGGGGCGGGAGGGCGTCGGGGAGCTGTTTTTT. This encodes CATKGREGVGELFF.

The V and J genes are TRBV7-2 and TRBJ1-2, with a weak D call TRBD1 (6 bases). The CDR3 is 15 residues long. The ends were cut back, 4 bases at V and 2 bases at J, with 14 bases in the middle. CDR1 and CDR2 (germline): SGHTA, FQGNSA. In DNA form, the CDR3 reads TGTGCCAGCAGCTCAGTGGACAGAGGCAACTATGGCTACACCTTC. Translated, it gives CASSSVDRGNYGYTF.

This rearrangement joins TRBV5-1 to TRBJ2-1; D possibly corresponds to TRBD1 (6 bases). CDR1 SGHRS and CDR2 YFSETQ come from the germline V gene. V lost 4 bases, J lost 4 bases, and 9 bases lay in between. The CDR3 is 13 residues long. The DNA of the CDR3 is TGCGCCAGCAGCCTAGACAGGTACAATGAGCAGTTCTTC. This encodes CASSLDRYNEQFF.

The chain couples TRBV28 to TRBJ1-4; no firm D call. The length of the CDR3 is 15 residues. The ends were cut back, 0 bases at V and 4 bases at J, with 9 bases in the middle. Germline values: CDR1 MDHEN, CDR2 SYDVKM. The CDR3 bases are TGTGCCAGCAGTTTATGGGAGCTCGGTAATGAAAAACTGTTTTTT. Amino acid sequence: CASSLWELGNEKLFF.

The V gene is TRBV10-3, the J gene TRBJ2-5, with TRBD2 identical over 13 bases. Germline assignment: CDR1 ENHRY and CDR2 SYGVKD. J lost 1 base, V lost 6 bases, and 5 bases had no gene match. CDR3 size: 16 residues. CDR3 sequence (DNA): TGTGCCATCAGCCCACTAGCGGGAGGGCCCCAAGAGACCCAGTACTTC. Translated: CAISPLAGGPQETQYF.

The CDR3 reads CSVERGSYEQYF. The CDR3 nucleotides are TGCAGCGTTGAACGCGGCTCCTACGAGCAGTACTTC. This chain joins TRBV29-1 and TRBJ2-7; D uncertain. The CDR3 sequence is 12 residues long. Germline V gene sequence: CDR1 SQVTM, CDR2 ANQGSEA. V was trimmed by 2 bases and J by 0 bases, leaving 5 bases between them.

The chain links TRBV27 to TRBJ2-6, with TRBD1 identical over 11 bases. This CDR3 region has 20 residues. Germline V gene sequence: CDR1 MNHEY, CDR2 SMNVEV (reference sequence). Trimming cost V 3 bases and J 4 bases; bases outside gene matches: 14. In DNA form, the CDR3 reads TGTGCCAGCAGTTTCATGGGGTGGGGACAGGGGGGATCAGGGGCCAACGTCCTGACTTTC. Translated, it gives CASSFMGWGQGGSGANVLTF.

This clone has more than one count but fewer than ten. V is TRBV18 and J is TRBJ2-7; the D gene is possibly TRBD1 (6 bases). CDR1 is KGHSH, CDR2 LQKENI, per germline. The V end was cut by 6 bases, the J end by 5 bases, with 14 bases between. The CDR3 is made up of 13 amino acids. In nucleotides, the CDR3 is TGTGCCAGCTCCCAAACAGGGTCCAACGAGCAGTACTTC. Protein product: CASSQTGSNEQYF.

Turning to this clone: Other nucleotide sequences in the sample specify the same CDR3. The chain recombines TRBV7-9 with TRBJ1-3, with unresolved D. CDR1 and CDR2 from the germline V gene are SEHNR and FQNEAQ (reference sequence). The CDR3 loop spans 13 amino acids. V was clipped by 0 bases and J by 4 bases, with 4 bases between them. CDR3 residues: CASSLARGNTIYF. CDR3 coding DNA: TGTGCCAGCAGCTTAGCGAGAGGAAACACCATATATTTT.

The chain recombines TRBV5-1 with TRBJ2-1, with 7 bases matching TRBD2. CDR1 is SGHRS and CDR2 is YFSETQ in the germline V gene. J was trimmed by 10 bases and V by 0 bases; bases with no gene match: 13. The CDR3 contains 16 residues. The CDR3 spells CASSLATAGVSKEQFF. In DNA form, the CDR3 reads TGCGCCAGCAGCTTGGCCACTGCGGGAGTCTCGAAGGAGCAGTTCTTC.

This sequence joins TRBV27 and TRBJ2-7; 13 positions agree with TRBD2. This CDR3 has 17 residues. CDR1 is MNHEY, CDR2 SMNVEV, per germline (reference sequence). V was pared by 2 bases and J by 0 bases, with 4 bases of the junction left unmatched. DNA for the CDR3: TGTGCCAGCAGTTTAACAGGGACTAGCGGGGACTCCTACGAGCAGTACTTC. This translates into CASSLTGTSGDSYEQYF.

The chain combines TRBV7-3 with TRBJ2-1, with 9 positions matching TRBD2. The ends lost 0 bases at V and 6 bases at J; junction bases unmatched: 12. Germline CDR1 reads SGHTA; CDR2 reads FQGTGA. The CDR3 runs 18 residues. The CDR3 spells CASSLTSGSTVRGNEQFF. The CDR3 coding sequence is TGTGCCAGCAGCTTAACTAGCGGGAGTACGGTAAGGGGCAATGAGCAGTTCTTC.

V usage is TRBV19 and J usage is TRBJ1-5, with TRBD1 matching 9 bases. J lost 4 bases, V lost 6 bases, and 4 bases had no gene match. Germline V gene lookup returns CDR1 LNHDA and CDR2 SQIVND (reference sequence). This CDR3 has 14 residues. For the CDR3, the DNA is TGTGCCAGTAGCTACAGGGGGCAGAATCAGCCCCAGCATTTT. Translation gives CASSYRGQNQPQHF.

The CDR3, as DNA: TGTGCCTCCCGGACAGGGGTAGGGATTAGTTCCGGGGAGCTGTTTTTT. This translates into CASRTGVGISSGELFF. This chain links TRBV19 with TRBJ2-2; 9 nucleotides align to TRBD1. V gave up 11 bases and J gave up 6 bases; unmatched junction bases: 16. The V gene's germline CDR1 is LNHDA and CDR2 SQIVND (reference sequence). This CDR3 comprises 16 residues.